These T cell receptor beta chains were read from a single sample in a study of T-cell reconstitution after alpha-beta-depleted transplantation in children. Via MiXCR, TCRdb re-called the PCR reads, giving one row per CDR3 protein. Here the sample spans roughly 310,000 distinct CDR3 sequences, over 20% being singletons. This specimen consisted of PBMCs, mostly from graft donor cells, obtained 180 days after TCRalphabeta/CD19-depleted stem cell transplant. The source is a male patient aged 5 to 17 who had a stem cell transplant for acute lymphoblastic leukemia, so the T cells may come from the graft donor. CDR3s include the opening cysteine and the closing phenylalanine or tryptophan. A D gene is named only where the DNA matches it firmly. Rows may omit the clone size; those that give it use once, few, many or a size class.

clone size: -
J gene: TRBJ2-1
D gene: -
V gene: TRBV24-1
CDR3 DNA: TGTGCCACCAGTGATAGCCAGCGGGTATACAATGAGCAGTTCTTC
CDR3 protein: CATSDSQRVYNEQFF

clone size: -
J gene: TRBJ2-1
D gene: TRBD2
V gene: TRBV12-3/TRBV12-4
CDR3 DNA: TGTGCCAGCAGTTTAGGGGGAGGGACTAGCGAGCAGTTCTTC
CDR3 protein: CASSLGGGTSEQFF

clone size: few
J gene: TRBJ1-4
D gene: -
V gene: TRBV7-9
CDR3 DNA: TGTGCCAGCAGCTGGCGCGGGGCAGGGTCTGGCGAAAAACTGTTTTTT
CDR3 protein: CASSWRGAGSGEKLFF

clone size: -
J gene: TRBJ2-5
D gene: -
V gene: TRBV5-6
CDR3 DNA: TGTGCCAGCAGCTTCGGGCCCCTCTTACAAGAGACCCAGTACTTC
CDR3 protein: CASSFGPLLQETQYF

clone size: few
J gene: TRBJ1-3
D gene: -
V gene: TRBV4-1
CDR3 DNA: TGCGCCAGCAGCCCCTTGTACGTCCCGGCTGGAAACACCATATATTTT
CDR3 protein: CASSPLYVPAGNTIYF

clone size: few
J gene: TRBJ2-1
D gene: TRBD1
V gene: TRBV25-1
CDR3 DNA: TGTGCCAGCAGTGATGGGACAGGCTACAATGAGCAGTTCTTC
CDR3 protein: CASSDGTGYNEQFF

clone size: few
J gene: TRBJ2-2
D gene: TRBD2
V gene: TRBV6-1
CDR3 DNA: TGTGCCAGCAGTACGGGGATAGCGGGCACCGGGGAGCTGTTTTTT
CDR3 protein: CASSTGIAGTGELFF

clone size: few
J gene: TRBJ2-1
D gene: TRBD2
V gene: TRBV29-1
CDR3 DNA: TGCAGCGTTGACGCTAGCGGGCCGATCAATGAGCAGTTCTTC
CDR3 protein: CSVDASGPINEQFF

clone size: many
J gene: TRBJ1-2
D gene: TRBD1
V gene: TRBV7-2
CDR3 DNA: TGTGCCAGCAGCATGGGACAGCCCTATGGCTACACCTTC
CDR3 protein: CASSMGQPYGYTF

clone size: -
J gene: TRBJ2-7
D gene: -
V gene: TRBV7-2
CDR3 DNA: TGTGCCAGCAGCTTATACCCGGGAGCCTACGAGCAGTACTTC
CDR3 protein: CASSLYPGAYEQYF

clone size: few
J gene: TRBJ2-3
D gene: -
V gene: TRBV3-1
CDR3 DNA: TGTGCCAGCAGCCCCTTCCGCACAGATACGCAGTATTTT
CDR3 protein: CASSPFRTDTQYF

clone size: -
J gene: TRBJ2-2
D gene: TRBD2
V gene: TRBV7-3
CDR3 DNA: TGTGCCAGCAGCTTCCTTCCGGGACTAGCAGATCCCGGGGAGCTGTTTTTT
CDR3 protein: CASSFLPGLADPGELFF

clone size: few
J gene: TRBJ1-5
D gene: -
V gene: TRBV10-3
CDR3 DNA: TGTGCCATCAGTGAACATAGCAATCAGCCCCAGCATTTT
CDR3 protein: CAISEHSNQPQHF

clone size: few
J gene: TRBJ1-5
D gene: -
V gene: TRBV4-1
CDR3 DNA: TGCGCCAGCAGCTCGACGACAGCTACTAAAGGGGCCCAGCATTTT
CDR3 protein: CASSSTTATKGAQHF

clone size: few
J gene: TRBJ1-5
D gene: -
V gene: TRBV19
CDR3 DNA: TGTGCCAGTAGTGCAGGAGGACAGCCCCAGCATTTT
CDR3 protein: CASSAGGQPQHF

clone size: -
J gene: TRBJ2-7
D gene: TRBD1
V gene: TRBV5-1
CDR3 DNA: TGCGCCAGCAGCTCTAGGACAGGGGAGAGCTACGAGCAGTACTTC
CDR3 protein: CASSSRTGESYEQYF

clone size: -
J gene: TRBJ1-5
D gene: -
V gene: TRBV5-6
CDR3 DNA: TGTGCCAGCAGCTTGGGGCTCAATCAGCCCCAGCATTTT
CDR3 protein: CASSLGLNQPQHF

clone size: few
J gene: TRBJ2-5
D gene: -
V gene: TRBV12-3/TRBV12-4
CDR3 DNA: TGTGCCAGCAGCCTCGGGACAATCCAAGAGACCCAGTACTTC
CDR3 protein: CASSLGTIQETQYF

clone size: -
J gene: TRBJ1-1
D gene: -
V gene: TRBV7-3
CDR3 DNA: TGTGCCAGCAGATTGGAGGGAGGGCCCACTGAAGCTTTCTTT
CDR3 protein: CASRLEGGPTEAFF

clone size: -
J gene: TRBJ2-1
D gene: -
V gene: TRBV15
CDR3 DNA: TGTGCCACCAGCAGAGGCGGGACTTCCTACAATGAGCAGTTCTTC
CDR3 protein: CATSRGGTSYNEQFF

clone size: once
J gene: TRBJ2-3
D gene: TRBD2
V gene: TRBV6-1
CDR3 DNA: TGTGCCAGCAGCAAGATCAACCTACTAGCGGGAGTGCTAGATACGCAGTATTTT
CDR3 protein: CASSKINLLAGVLDTQYF

clone size: once
J gene: TRBJ2-5
D gene: -
V gene: TRBV12-3/TRBV12-4
CDR3 DNA: TGTGCCAGCAGCCAGACAGGAGAGACCCAGTACTTC
CDR3 protein: CASSQTGETQYF

clone size: -
J gene: TRBJ2-6
D gene: TRBD1
V gene: TRBV7-3
CDR3 DNA: TGTGCCAGCAGCTGGACAGGGGGCTCTGGGGCCAACGTCCTGACTTTC
CDR3 protein: CASSWTGGSGANVLTF

clone size: many
J gene: TRBJ2-1
D gene: -
V gene: TRBV5-1
CDR3 DNA: TGCGCCAGCAGCTTGATATTACAGGGTGTTTCCTACAATGAGCAGTTCTTC
CDR3 protein: CASSLILQGVSYNEQFF

clone size: few
J gene: TRBJ1-2
D gene: -
V gene: TRBV5-1
CDR3 DNA: TGCGCCAGCAGCTTGGGGCACCTTTCCCCCACTAGCTATGGCTACACCTTC
CDR3 protein: CASSLGHLSPTSYGYTF

clone size: -
J gene: TRBJ1-2
D gene: -
V gene: TRBV12-3/TRBV12-4
CDR3 DNA: TGTGCCAGCAGTTTAGGGGACATTGGCTACACCTTC
CDR3 protein: CASSLGDIGYTF

clone size: many
J gene: TRBJ2-1
D gene: TRBD2
V gene: TRBV9
CDR3 DNA: TGTGCCAGCAGCAAGACTAGCGGGAGACCGCACAATGAGCAGTTCTTC
CDR3 protein: CASSKTSGRPHNEQFF

clone size: -
J gene: TRBJ1-5
D gene: -
V gene: TRBV29-1
CDR3 DNA: TGCAGCGTTTTGGGGGGGACCAGCAATCAGCCCCAGCATTTT
CDR3 protein: CSVLGGTSNQPQHF

clone size: few
J gene: TRBJ2-5
D gene: TRBD1
V gene: TRBV12-3/TRBV12-4
CDR3 DNA: TGTGCCAGCAGCCCCGGTGGGACAGGTCAAGAGACCCAGTACTTC
CDR3 protein: CASSPGGTGQETQYF

clone size: -
J gene: TRBJ2-1
D gene: -
V gene: TRBV4-2
CDR3 DNA: TGTGCCAGCAGTCTAACATTCCCCGAATCCTACAATGAGCAGTTCTTC
CDR3 protein: CASSLTFPESYNEQFF

clone size: -
J gene: TRBJ1-1
D gene: -
V gene: TRBV5-1
CDR3 DNA: TGCGCCAGCAGATCGTGGCAGTCCGGCACTGAAGCTTTCTTT
CDR3 protein: CASRSWQSGTEAFF

clone size: many
J gene: TRBJ2-1
D gene: TRBD2
V gene: TRBV20-1
CDR3 DNA: TGCAGTGTCCCGGGACTAGCGGGAATTGAGCAGTTCTTC
CDR3 protein: CSVPGLAGIEQFF

clone size: few
J gene: TRBJ2-3
D gene: -
V gene: TRBV5-1
CDR3 DNA: TGCGCCAGCAGCTTGCAGGGCGCAGATACGCAGTATTTT
CDR3 protein: CASSLQGADTQYF

clone size: -
J gene: TRBJ2-1
D gene: TRBD1
V gene: TRBV19
CDR3 DNA: TGTGCCAGTAGGGGAGCAGGGGGAGCTAGATACAATGAGCAGTTCTTC
CDR3 protein: CASRGAGGARYNEQFF

clone size: few
J gene: TRBJ1-4
D gene: -
V gene: TRBV15
CDR3 DNA: TGTGCCACCAGCAGAGATCCCGATGAAAAACTGTTTTTT
CDR3 protein: CATSRDPDEKLFF

clone size: -
J gene: TRBJ1-5
D gene: TRBD1
V gene: TRBV20-1
CDR3 DNA: TGCAGTGCTCCCCCGACAGGGAAGAATCAGCCCCAGCATTTT
CDR3 protein: CSAPPTGKNQPQHF

clone size: -
J gene: TRBJ2-7
D gene: TRBD2
V gene: TRBV29-1
CDR3 DNA: TGCAGCGTTGGTGGACTAGGTATCGAGCAGTACTTC
CDR3 protein: CSVGGLGIEQYF

clone size: -
J gene: TRBJ2-7
D gene: -
V gene: TRBV29-1
CDR3 DNA: TGCAGCGTTGCGGGAATGAACAGTTCCTACGAGCAGTACTTC
CDR3 protein: CSVAGMNSSYEQYF

clone size: few
J gene: TRBJ2-5
D gene: TRBD1
V gene: TRBV20-1
CDR3 DNA: TGCAGTGCTAGAGAGGAGGGACAGGCCCAAGAGACCCAGTACTTC
CDR3 protein: CSAREEGQAQETQYF

clone size: many
J gene: TRBJ2-7
D gene: -
V gene: TRBV20-1
CDR3 DNA: TGCAGTGCTAGTGCCAGCGGGCGCCCCTACGAGCAGTACTTC
CDR3 protein: CSASASGRPYEQYF

clone size: -
J gene: TRBJ2-7
D gene: -
V gene: TRBV3-1
CDR3 DNA: TGTGCCAGCAGCCGCGGAAGGAGACTAGTAAACTCCTACGAGCAGTACTTC
CDR3 protein: CASSRGRRLVNSYEQYF

clone size: few
J gene: TRBJ1-1
D gene: -
V gene: TRBV7-9
CDR3 DNA: TGTGCCAGCAGCTTAGAGAGGGTCCGGTACACTGAAGCTTTCTTT
CDR3 protein: CASSLERVRYTEAFF

clone size: few
J gene: TRBJ2-5
D gene: -
V gene: TRBV7-2
CDR3 DNA: TGTGCCAGCAGCTCCCGGGACCGACAAGAGACCCAGTACTTC
CDR3 protein: CASSSRDRQETQYF

clone size: -
J gene: TRBJ2-3
D gene: -
V gene: TRBV20-1
CDR3 DNA: TGCAGTGCTAGAGAAGGGGGATGGGACTCGGAATCAGATACGCAGTATTTT
CDR3 protein: CSAREGGWDSESDTQYF

clone size: few
J gene: TRBJ2-7
D gene: -
V gene: TRBV19
CDR3 DNA: TGTGCCAGTAGTATAGGGGGACTGGCCTACGAGCAGTACTTC
CDR3 protein: CASSIGGLAYEQYF

clone size: -
J gene: TRBJ2-7
D gene: TRBD2
V gene: TRBV20-1
CDR3 DNA: TGCAGTGCTGTAGCGGGAGGGCCCTCGGAAGAGCAGTACTTC
CDR3 protein: CSAVAGGPSEEQYF

clone size: -
J gene: TRBJ2-3
D gene: TRBD2
V gene: TRBV7-8
CDR3 DNA: TGTGCCAGCAGCAGCCCGGCCTCTAGCGGACACACAGATACGCAGTATTTT
CDR3 protein: CASSSPASSGHTDTQYF

clone size: few
J gene: TRBJ2-1
D gene: TRBD1
V gene: TRBV5-1
CDR3 DNA: TGCGCCAGCAGCTTAATGGGACAGAGCTCCTACAATGAGCAGTTCTTC
CDR3 protein: CASSLMGQSSYNEQFF

clone size: few
J gene: TRBJ1-2
D gene: -
V gene: TRBV6-1
CDR3 DNA: TGTGCCAGTAGAAGACAAGGCTTTTACTATGGCTACACCTTC
CDR3 protein: CASRRQGFYYGYTF

clone size: few
J gene: TRBJ2-1
D gene: TRBD2
V gene: TRBV5-1
CDR3 DNA: TGCGCCAGCAGCTTGTCGGAGGGGAGGGCGAATGAGCAGTTCTTC
CDR3 protein: CASSLSEGRANEQFF

clone size: -
J gene: TRBJ2-7
D gene: -
V gene: TRBV12-3/TRBV12-4
CDR3 DNA: TGTGCCAGCACCCAAACAGGGTCCTACGAGCAGTACTTC
CDR3 protein: CASTQTGSYEQYF

clone size: few
J gene: TRBJ2-7
D gene: -
V gene: TRBV12-5
CDR3 DNA: TGTGCTAGTGGTTTGCGACGCGGGGTCGGGTCCTACGAGCAGTACTTC
CDR3 protein: CASGLRRGVGSYEQYF